This TCR beta chain originates from a study of beta chain features in type 1 diabetes. About the study: Healthy donors resembled patients in age, gender and cell yields.

This clone has a handful of counts. The study reverse transcribed the entire isolated RNA, so it sequenced expressed TCRB transcripts. The data were produced by immunoSEQ multiplex PCR, yet TCRdb's version contains in-frame clones alone and is incomplete. The repertoire includes approximately 150,000 clones, 9% to 10% of them detected once, and roughly 2.5% sits in the top ten. The CDR3 length is 16 residues. V lost 4 bases, J lost 5 bases, and 13 bases stayed unmatched. Germline V gene sequence: CDR1 MGHDK, CDR2 SYGVNS. The material sequenced was central memory CD4+ T cells from blood. The chain uses TRBV25-1 and TRBJ2-7; 8 bases align to TRBD1. The receptor was derived from a woman aged 18-35 years in good health. CDR3: CASSVIGQGKGDEQYF. The CDR3 DNA is TGTGCCAGCAGTGTGATTGGACAGGGAAAGGGGGACGAGCAGTACTTC.